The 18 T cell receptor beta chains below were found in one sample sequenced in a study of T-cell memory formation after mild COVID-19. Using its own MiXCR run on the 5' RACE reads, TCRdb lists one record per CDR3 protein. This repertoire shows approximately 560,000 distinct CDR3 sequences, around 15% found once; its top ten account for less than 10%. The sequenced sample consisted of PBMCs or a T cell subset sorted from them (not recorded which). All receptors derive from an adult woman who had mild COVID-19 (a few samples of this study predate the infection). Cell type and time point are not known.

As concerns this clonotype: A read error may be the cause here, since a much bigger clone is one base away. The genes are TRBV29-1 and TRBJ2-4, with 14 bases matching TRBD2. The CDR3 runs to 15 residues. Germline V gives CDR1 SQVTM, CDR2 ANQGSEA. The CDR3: CSFEPGLAGGGIQYF. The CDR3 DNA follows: TGCAGCTTTGAACCCGGACTAGCGGGGGGCGGCATTCAGTACTTC.

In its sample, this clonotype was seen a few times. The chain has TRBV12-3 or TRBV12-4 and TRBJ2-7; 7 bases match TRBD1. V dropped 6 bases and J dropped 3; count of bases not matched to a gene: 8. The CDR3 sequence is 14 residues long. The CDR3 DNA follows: TGTGCCAGCAGGAGACAGGGAGAAGGCTACGAGCAGTACTTC. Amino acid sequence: CASRRQGEGYEQYF.

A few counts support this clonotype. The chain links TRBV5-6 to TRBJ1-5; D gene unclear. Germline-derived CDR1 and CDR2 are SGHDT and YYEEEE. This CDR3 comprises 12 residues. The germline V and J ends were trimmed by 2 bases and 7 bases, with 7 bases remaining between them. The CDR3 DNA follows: TGTGCCAGCAGCTTAGGGATCCAGCCCCAGCATTTT. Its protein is CASSLGIQPQHF.

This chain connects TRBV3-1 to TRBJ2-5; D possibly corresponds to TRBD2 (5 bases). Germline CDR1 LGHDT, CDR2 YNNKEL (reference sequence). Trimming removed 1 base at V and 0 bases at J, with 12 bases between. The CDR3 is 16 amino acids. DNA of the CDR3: TGTGCCAGCAGCCAAGTCGGAACGGGAAACCAAGAGACCCAGTACTTC. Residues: CASSQVGTGNQETQYF.

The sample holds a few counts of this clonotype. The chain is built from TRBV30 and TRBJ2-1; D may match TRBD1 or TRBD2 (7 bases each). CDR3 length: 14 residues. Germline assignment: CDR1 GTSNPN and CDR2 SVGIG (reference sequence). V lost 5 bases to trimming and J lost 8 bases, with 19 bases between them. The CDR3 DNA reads TGTGCCTGGGACAGGGAGGGGAAGACGCATGAGCAGTTCTTC. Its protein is CAWDREGKTHEQFF.

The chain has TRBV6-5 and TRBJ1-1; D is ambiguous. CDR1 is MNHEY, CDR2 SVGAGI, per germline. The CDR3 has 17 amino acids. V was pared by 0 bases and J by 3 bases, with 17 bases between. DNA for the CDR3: TGTGCCAGCAGTTACTCGATACGCTGGCAGGCCGACACTGAAGCTTTCTTT. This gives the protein CASSYSIRWQADTEAFF.

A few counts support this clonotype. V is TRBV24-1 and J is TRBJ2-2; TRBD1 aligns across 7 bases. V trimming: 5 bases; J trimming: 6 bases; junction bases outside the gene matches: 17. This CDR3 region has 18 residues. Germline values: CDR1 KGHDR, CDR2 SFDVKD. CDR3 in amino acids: CATSASLRQGRFAGELFF. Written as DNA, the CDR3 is TGTGCCACCAGTGCCTCGCTCCGACAGGGTCGATTTGCCGGGGAGCTGTTTTTT.

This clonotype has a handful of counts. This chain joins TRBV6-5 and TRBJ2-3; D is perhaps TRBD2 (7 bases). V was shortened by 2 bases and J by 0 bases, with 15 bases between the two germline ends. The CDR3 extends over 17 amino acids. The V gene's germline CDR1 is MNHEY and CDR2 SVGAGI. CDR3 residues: CASSYAGASTSTDTQYF. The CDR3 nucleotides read TGTGCCAGCAGTTACGCGGGGGCTTCTACTAGCACAGATACGCAGTATTTT.

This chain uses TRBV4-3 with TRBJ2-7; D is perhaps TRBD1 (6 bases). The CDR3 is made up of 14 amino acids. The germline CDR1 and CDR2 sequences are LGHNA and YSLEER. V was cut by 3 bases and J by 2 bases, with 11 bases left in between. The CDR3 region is CASSQLGTPYEQYF. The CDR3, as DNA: TGCGCCAGCAGCCAGCTGGGGACACCCTACGAGCAGTACTTC.

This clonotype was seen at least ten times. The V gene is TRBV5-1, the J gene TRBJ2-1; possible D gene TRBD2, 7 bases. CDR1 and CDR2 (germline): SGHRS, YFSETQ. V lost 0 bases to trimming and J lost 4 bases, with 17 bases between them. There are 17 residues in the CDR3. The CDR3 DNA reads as TGCGCCAGCAGCTTGGGGGCGGGGGCTTCTCAGTACAATGAGCAGTTCTTC. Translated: CASSLGAGASQYNEQFF.

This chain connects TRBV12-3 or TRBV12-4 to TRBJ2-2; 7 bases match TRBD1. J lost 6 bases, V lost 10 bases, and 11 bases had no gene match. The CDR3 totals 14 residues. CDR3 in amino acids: CATLGQQGSGELFF. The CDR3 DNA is TGTGCCACACTAGGACAACAGGGGTCCGGGGAGCTGTTTTTT.

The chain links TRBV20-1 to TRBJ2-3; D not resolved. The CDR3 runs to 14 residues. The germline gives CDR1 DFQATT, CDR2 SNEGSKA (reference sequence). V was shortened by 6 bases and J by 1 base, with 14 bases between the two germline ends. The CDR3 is CSANAVSRTDTQYF. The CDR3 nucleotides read TGCAGTGCCAACGCGGTCTCACGCACAGATACGCAGTATTTT.

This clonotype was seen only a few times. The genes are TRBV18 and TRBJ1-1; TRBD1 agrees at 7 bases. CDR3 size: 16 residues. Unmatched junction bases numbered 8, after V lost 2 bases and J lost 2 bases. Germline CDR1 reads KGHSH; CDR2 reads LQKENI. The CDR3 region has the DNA TGTGCCAGCTCACCATCCCGGGACAGCCTTAACACTGAAGCTTTCTTT. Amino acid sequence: CASSPSRDSLNTEAFF.

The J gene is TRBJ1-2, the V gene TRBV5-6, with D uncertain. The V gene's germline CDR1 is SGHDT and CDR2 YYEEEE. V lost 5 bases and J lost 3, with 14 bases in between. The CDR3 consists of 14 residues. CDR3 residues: CASSPWTGYYGYTF. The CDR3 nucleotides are TGTGCCAGCAGTCCTTGGACGGGATACTATGGCTACACCTTC.

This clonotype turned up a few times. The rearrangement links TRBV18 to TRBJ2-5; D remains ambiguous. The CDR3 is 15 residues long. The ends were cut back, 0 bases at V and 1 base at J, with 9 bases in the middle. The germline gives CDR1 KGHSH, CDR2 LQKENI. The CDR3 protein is CASSPPSQIQETQYF. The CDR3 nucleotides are TGTGCCAGCTCACCACCGTCCCAAATCCAAGAGACCCAGTACTTC.

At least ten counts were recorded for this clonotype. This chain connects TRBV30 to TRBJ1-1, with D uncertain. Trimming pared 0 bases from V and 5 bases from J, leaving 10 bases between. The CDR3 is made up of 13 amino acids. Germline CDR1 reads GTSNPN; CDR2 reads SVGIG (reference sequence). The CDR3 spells CAWSVIDGTEAFF. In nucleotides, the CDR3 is TGTGCCTGGAGTGTAATTGACGGTACTGAAGCTTTCTTT.

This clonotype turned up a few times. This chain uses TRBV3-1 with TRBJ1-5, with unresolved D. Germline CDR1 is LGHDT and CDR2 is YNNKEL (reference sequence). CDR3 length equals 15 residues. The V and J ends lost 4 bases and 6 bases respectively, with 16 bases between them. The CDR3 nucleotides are TGTGCCAGCAGCCCTCTGGGCGAGGCCGGTCAGCCCCAGCATTTT. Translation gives CASSPLGEAGQPQHF. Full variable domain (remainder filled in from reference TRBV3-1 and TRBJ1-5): DTAVSQTPKYLVTQMGNDKSIKCEQNLGHDTMYWYKQDSKKFLKIMFSYNNKELIINETVPNRFSPKSPDKAHLNLHINSLELGDSAVYFCASSPLGEAGQPQHFGDGTRLSIL.

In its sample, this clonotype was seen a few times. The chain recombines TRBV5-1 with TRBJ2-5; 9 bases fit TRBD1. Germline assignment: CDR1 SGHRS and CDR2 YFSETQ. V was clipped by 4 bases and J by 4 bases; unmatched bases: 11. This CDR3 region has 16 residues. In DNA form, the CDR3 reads TGCGCCAGCAGCGTCCGACAGGGGGTCGAGTCAGAGACCCAGTACTTC. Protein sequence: CASSVRQGVESETQYF.